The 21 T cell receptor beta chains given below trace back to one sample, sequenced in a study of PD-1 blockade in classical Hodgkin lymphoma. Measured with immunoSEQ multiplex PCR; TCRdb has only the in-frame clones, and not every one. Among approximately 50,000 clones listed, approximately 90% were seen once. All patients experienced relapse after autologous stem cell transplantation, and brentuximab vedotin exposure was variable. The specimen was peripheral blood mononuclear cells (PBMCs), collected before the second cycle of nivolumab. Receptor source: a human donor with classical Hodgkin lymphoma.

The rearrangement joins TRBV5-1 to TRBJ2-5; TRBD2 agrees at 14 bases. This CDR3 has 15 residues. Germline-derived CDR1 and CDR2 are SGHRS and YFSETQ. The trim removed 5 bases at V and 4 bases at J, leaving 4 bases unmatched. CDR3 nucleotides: TGCGCCAGCAGTTGGACTAGCGGGGGGAGAGAGACCCAGTACTTC. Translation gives CASSWTSGGRETQYF.

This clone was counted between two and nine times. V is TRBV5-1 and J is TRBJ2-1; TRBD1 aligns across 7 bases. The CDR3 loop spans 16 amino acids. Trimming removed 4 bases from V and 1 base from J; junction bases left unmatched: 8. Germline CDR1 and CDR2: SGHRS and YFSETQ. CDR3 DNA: TGCGCCAGCAGCACGACAGGGTCAGGGTCCTACAATGAGCAGTTCTTC. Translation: CASSTTGSGSYNEQFF. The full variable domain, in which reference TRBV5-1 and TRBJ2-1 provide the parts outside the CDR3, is KAGVTQTPRYLIKTRGQQVTLSCSPISGHRSVSWYQQTPGQGLQFLFEYFSETQRNKGNFPGRFSGRQFSNSRSEMNVSTLELGDSALYLCASSTTGSGSYNEQFFGPGTRLTVL.

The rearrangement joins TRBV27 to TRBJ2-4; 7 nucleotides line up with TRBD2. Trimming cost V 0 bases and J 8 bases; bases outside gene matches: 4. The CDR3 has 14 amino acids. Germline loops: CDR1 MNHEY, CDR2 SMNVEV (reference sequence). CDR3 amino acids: CASSLSGGYYIQYF. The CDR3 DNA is TGTGCCAGCAGTTTATCGGGGGGGTACTACATTCAGTACTTC.

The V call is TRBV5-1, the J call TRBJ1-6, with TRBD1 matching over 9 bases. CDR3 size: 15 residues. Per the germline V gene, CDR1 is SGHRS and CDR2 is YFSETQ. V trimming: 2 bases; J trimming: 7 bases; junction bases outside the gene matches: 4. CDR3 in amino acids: CASSFAQGANSPLHF. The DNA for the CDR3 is TGCGCCAGCAGCTTTGCACAGGGGGCGAATTCACCCCTCCACTTT.

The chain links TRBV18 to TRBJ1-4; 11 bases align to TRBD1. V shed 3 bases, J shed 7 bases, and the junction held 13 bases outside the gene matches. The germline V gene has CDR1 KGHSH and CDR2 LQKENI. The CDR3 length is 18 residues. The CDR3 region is CASSPLASGTGGTEKLFF. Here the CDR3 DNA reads TGTGCCAGCTCACCTTTAGCTTCCGGGACAGGGGGAACTGAAAAACTGTTTTTT.

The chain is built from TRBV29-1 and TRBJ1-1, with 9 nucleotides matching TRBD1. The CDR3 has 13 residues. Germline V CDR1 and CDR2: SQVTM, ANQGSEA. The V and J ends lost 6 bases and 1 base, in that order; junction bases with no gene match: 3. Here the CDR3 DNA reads TGCAGCGTGCGACAGGGGGAGAACACTGAAGCTTTCTTT. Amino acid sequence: CSVRQGENTEAFF.

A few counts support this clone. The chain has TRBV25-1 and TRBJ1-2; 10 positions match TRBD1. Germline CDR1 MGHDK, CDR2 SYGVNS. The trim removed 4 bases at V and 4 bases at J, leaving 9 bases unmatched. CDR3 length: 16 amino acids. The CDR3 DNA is TGTGCCAGCAGTGCGACACCGGGACAGGGGACCTATGGCTACACCTTC. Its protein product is CASSATPGQGTYGYTF.

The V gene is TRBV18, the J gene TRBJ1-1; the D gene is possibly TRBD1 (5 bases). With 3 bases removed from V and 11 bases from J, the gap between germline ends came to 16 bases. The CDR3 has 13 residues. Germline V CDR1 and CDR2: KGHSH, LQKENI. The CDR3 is CASSPGPEIDAFF. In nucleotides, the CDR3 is TGTGCCAGCTCACCGGGGCCCGAGATAGACGCTTTCTTT.

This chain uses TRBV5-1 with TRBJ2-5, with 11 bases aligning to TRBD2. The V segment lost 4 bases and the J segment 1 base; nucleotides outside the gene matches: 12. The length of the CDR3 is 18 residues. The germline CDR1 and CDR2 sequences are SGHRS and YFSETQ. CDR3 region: CASSHSRTSGSGQETQYF. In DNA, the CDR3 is TGCGCCAGCAGCCACTCTAGGACTAGCGGGTCCGGCCAAGAGACCCAGTACTTC.

The CDR3 region is CASRIGKVYGYTF. In DNA, the CDR3 is TGTGCCAGCAGAATTGGGAAGGTTTATGGCTACACCTTC. The chain has TRBV5-6 and TRBJ1-2; D call uncertain. The CDR3 contains 13 residues. The germline V gene has CDR1 SGHDT and CDR2 YYEEEE. V was clipped by 5 bases and J by 5 bases, with 13 bases between them.

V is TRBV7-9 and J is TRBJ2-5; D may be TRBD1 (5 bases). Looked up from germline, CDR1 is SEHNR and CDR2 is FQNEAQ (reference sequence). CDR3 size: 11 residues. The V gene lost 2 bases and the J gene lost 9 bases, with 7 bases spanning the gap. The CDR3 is CASSLSGPQYF. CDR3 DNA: TGTGCCAGCAGCTTATCAGGGCCCCAGTACTTC.

For the CDR3, the DNA is TGTGCCTGGGTCCCGGGACAGGGTATGACCCTCCACTTT. Amino acid sequence: CAWVPGQGMTLHF. The genes are TRBV30 and TRBJ1-6, with 9 nucleotides matching TRBD1. The CDR3 contains 13 residues. V lost 5 bases, J lost 14 bases, and 10 bases stayed unmatched. CDR1 and CDR2 (germline): GTSNPN, SVGIG (reference sequence).

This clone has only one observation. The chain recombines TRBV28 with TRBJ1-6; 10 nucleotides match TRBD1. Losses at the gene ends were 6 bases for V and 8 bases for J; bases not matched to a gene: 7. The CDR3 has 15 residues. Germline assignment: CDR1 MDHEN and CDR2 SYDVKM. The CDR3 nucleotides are TGTGCCAGCAGGGAGACAGGGGGCGTTTATTCACCCCTCCACTTT. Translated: CASRETGGVYSPLHF.

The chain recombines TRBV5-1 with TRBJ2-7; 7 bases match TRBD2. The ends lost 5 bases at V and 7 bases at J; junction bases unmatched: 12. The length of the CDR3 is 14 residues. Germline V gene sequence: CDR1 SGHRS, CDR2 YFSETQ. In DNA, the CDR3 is TGCGCCAGCAGTATATCGACGCGGGGACTAGAGCAGTACTTC. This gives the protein CASSISTRGLEQYF.

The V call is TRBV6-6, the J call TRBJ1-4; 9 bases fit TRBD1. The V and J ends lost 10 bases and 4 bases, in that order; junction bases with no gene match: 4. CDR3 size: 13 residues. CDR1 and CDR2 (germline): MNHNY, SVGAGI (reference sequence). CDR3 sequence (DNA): TGTGCCATCTGGGACAGGGTTAATGAAAAACTGTTTTTT. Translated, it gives CAIWDRVNEKLFF.

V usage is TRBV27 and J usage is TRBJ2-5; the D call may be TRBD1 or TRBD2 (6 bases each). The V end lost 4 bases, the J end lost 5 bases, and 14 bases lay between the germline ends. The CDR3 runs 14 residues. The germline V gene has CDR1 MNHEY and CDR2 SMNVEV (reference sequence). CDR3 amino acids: CASSWGAYPETQYF. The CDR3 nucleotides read TGTGCCAGCAGTTGGGGGGCTTACCCGGAGACCCAGTACTTC.

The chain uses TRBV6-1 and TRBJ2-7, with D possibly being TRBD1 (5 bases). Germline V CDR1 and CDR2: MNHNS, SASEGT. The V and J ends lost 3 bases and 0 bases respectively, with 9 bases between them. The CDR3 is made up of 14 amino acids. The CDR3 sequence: CASSDRALSYEQYF. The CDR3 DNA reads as TGTGCCAGCAGTGACAGGGCACTCTCCTACGAGCAGTACTTC.

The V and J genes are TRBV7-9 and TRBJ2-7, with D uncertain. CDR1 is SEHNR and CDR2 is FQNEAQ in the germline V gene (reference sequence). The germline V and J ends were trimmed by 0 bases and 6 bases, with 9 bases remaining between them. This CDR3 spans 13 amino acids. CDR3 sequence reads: CASSLAGGTEQYF. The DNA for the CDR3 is TGTGCCAGCAGCTTAGCTGGCGGCACCGAGCAGTACTTC.

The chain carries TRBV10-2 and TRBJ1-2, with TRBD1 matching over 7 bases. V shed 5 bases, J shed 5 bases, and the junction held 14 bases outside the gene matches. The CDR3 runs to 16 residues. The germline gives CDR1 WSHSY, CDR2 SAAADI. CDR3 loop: CASSFTGDSKVYGYTF. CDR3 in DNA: TGCGCCAGCAGTTTCACCGGGGACAGCAAAGTGTATGGCTACACCTTC.

The CDR3, as DNA: TGTGCCAGCTCACGGGTGTTGACAGCGGTAGGTGAAGAGACCCAGTACTTC. This gives the protein CASSRVLTAVGEETQYF. The chain recombines TRBV18 with TRBJ2-5; D could derive from TRBD1 or TRBD2 (5 bases each). The V gene lost 4 bases and the J gene lost 3 bases, with 21 bases spanning the gap. CDR1 is KGHSH, CDR2 LQKENI, per germline. The CDR3 is 17 amino acids.

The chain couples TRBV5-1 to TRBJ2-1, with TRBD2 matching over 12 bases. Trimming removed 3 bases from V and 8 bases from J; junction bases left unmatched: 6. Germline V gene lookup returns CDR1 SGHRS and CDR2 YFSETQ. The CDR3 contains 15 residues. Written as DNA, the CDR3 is TGCGCCAGCAGCTCTAGCGGGGGGGCTTCCTATGAGCAGTTCTTC. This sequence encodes CASSSSGGASYEQFF. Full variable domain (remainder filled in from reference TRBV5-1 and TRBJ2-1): KAGVTQTPRYLIKTRGQQVTLSCSPISGHRSVSWYQQTPGQGLQFLFEYFSETQRNKGNFPGRFSGRQFSNSRSEMNVSTLELGDSALYLCASSSSGGASYEQFFGPGTRLTVL.